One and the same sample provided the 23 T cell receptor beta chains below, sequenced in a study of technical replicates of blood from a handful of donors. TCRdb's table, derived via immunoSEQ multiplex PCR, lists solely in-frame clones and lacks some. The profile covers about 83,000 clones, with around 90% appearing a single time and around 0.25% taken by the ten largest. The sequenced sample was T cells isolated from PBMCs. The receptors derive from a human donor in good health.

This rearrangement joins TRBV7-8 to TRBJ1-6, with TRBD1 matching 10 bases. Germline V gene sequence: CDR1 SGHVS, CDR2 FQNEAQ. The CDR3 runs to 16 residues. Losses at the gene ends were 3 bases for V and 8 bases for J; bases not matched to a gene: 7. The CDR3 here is CASSFWDRGSDSPLHF. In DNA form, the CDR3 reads TGTGCCAGCAGCTTTTGGGACAGGGGTTCCGATTCACCCCTCCACTTT. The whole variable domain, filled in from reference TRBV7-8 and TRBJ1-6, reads GAGVSQSPRYKVAKRGQDVALRCDPISGHVSLFWYQQALGQGPEFLTYFQNEAQLDKSGLPSDRFFAERPEGSVSTLKIQRTQQEDSAVYLCASSFWDRGSDSPLHFGNGTRLTVT.

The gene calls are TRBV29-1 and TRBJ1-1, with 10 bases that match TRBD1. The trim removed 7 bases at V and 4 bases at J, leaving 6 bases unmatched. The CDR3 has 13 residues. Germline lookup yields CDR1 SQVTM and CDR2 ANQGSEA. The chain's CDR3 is CSAIRQGATEAFF. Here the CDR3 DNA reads TGCAGCGCAATCCGACAGGGGGCCACTGAAGCTTTCTTT.

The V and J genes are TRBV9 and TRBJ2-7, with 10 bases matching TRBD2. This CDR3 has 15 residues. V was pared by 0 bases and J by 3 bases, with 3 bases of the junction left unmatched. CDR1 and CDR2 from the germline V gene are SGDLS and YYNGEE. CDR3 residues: CASSVASGRIYEQYF. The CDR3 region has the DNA TGTGCCAGCAGCGTAGCTAGCGGGAGAATCTACGAGCAGTACTTC.

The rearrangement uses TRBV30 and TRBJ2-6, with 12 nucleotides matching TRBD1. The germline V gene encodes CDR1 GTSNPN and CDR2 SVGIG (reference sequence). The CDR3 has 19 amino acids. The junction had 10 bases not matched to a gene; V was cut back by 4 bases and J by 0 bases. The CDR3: CAWTFGTGGRSSGANVLTF. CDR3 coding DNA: TGTGCCTGGACTTTCGGGACAGGGGGCCGGAGCTCTGGGGCCAACGTCCTGACTTTC.

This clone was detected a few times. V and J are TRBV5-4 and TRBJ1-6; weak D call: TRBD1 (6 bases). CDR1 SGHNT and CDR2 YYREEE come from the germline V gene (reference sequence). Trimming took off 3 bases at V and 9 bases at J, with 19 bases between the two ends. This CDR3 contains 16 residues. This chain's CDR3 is CASSYNGQPIGSPLHF. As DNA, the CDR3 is TGTGCCAGCAGCTACAACGGACAGCCAATAGGTTCACCCCTCCACTTT.

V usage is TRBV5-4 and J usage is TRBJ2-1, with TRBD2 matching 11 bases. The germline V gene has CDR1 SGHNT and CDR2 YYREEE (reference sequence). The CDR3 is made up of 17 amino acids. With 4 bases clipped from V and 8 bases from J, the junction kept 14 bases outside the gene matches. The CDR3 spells CASSPGLPTSGTDEQFF. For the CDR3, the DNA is TGTGCCAGCAGCCCTGGCTTGCCGACTAGCGGGACAGATGAGCAGTTCTTC.

The CDR3 sequence is CSVEAVGVGGYTF. For the CDR3, the DNA is TGCAGCGTTGAAGCTGTCGGGGTGGGGGGCTACACCTTC. This rearrangement joins TRBV29-1 to TRBJ1-2; D uncertain. Germline V gives CDR1 SQVTM, CDR2 ANQGSEA. Trimming took 1 base from V and 8 from J, leaving 14 bases between them. The CDR3 length is 13 residues. Variable domain in full (rest from reference TRBV29-1 and TRBJ1-2): SAVISQKPSRDICQRGTSLTIQCQVDSQVTMMFWYRQQPGQSLTLIATANQGSEATYESGFVIDKFPISRPNLTFSTLTVSNMSPEDSSIYLCSVEAVGVGGYTFGSGTRLTVV.

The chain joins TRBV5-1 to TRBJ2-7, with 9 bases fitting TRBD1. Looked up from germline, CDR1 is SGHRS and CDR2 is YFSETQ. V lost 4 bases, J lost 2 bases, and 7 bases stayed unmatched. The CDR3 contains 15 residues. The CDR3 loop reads CASSASGTGTYEQYF. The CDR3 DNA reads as TGCGCCAGCAGCGCTTCCGGGACAGGGACCTACGAGCAGTACTTC.

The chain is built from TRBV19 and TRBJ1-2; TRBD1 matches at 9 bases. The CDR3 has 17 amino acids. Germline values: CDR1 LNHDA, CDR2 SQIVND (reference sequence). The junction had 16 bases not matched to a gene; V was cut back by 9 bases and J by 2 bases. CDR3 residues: CASVRPSTGGRNYGYTF. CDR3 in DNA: TGTGCCAGCGTAAGGCCATCCACAGGGGGCAGGAACTATGGCTACACCTTC. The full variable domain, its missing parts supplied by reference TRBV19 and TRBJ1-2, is DGGITQSPKYLFRKEGQNVTLSCEQNLNHDAMYWYRQDPGQGLRLIYYSQIVNDFQKGDIAEGYSVSREKKESFPLTVTSAQKNPTAFYLCASVRPSTGGRNYGYTFGSGTRLTVV.

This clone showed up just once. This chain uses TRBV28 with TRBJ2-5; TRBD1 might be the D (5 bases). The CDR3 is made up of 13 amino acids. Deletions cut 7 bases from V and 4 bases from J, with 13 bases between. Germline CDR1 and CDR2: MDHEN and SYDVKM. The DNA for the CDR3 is TGTGCCAGCACAGGACATTCTCGAGAGACCCAGTACTTC. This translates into CASTGHSRETQYF.

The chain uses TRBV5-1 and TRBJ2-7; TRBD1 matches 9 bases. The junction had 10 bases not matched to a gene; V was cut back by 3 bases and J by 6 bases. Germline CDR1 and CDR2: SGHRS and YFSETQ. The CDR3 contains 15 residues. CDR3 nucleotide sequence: TGCGCCAGCAGCTGGGACAGGGCCTCCCGGGGCGAGCAGTACTTC. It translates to CASSWDRASRGEQYF.

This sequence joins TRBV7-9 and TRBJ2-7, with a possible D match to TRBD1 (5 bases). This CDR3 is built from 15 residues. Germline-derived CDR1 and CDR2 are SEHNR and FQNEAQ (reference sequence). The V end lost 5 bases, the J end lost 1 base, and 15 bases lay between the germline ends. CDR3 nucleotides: TGTGCCAGCAGCCCCTCCCAGGGCAGTTCCTACGAGCAGTACTTC. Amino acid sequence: CASSPSQGSSYEQYF.

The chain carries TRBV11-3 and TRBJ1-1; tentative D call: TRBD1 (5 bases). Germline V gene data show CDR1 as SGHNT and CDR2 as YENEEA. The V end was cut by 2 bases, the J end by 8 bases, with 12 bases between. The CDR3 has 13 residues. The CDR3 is CASSLSPAGEAFF. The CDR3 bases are TGTGCCAGCAGCTTATCCCCGGCAGGGGAAGCTTTCTTT.

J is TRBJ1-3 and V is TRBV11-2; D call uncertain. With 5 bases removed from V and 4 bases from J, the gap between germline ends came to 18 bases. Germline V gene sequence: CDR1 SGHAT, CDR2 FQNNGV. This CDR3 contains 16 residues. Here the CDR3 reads CASSPHLEGAGNTIYF. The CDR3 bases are TGTGCCAGCAGCCCTCATCTAGAGGGAGCCGGAAACACCATATATTTT.

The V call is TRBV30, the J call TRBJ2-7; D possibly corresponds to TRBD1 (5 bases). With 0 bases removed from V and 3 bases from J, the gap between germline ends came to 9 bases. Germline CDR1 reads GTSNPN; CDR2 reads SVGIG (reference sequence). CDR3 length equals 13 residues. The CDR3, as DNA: TGTGCCTGGAGTGTGAAGGGGCTCTACGAGCAGTACTTC. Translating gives CAWSVKGLYEQYF.

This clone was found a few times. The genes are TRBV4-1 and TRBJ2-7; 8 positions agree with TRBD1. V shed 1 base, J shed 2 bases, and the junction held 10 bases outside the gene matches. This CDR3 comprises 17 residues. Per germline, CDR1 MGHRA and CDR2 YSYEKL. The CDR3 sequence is CASSQGFGQGVAYEQYF. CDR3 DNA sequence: TGCGCCAGCAGCCAAGGTTTCGGACAGGGCGTAGCCTACGAGCAGTACTTC.

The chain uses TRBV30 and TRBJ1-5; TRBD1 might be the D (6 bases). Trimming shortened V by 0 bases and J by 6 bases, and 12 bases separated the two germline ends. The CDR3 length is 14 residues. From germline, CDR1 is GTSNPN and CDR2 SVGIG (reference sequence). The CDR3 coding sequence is TGTGCCTGGAGTGTGAGTCTGGGGGCTCAGCCCCAGCATTTT. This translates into CAWSVSLGAQPQHF. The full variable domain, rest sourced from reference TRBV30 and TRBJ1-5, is SQTIHQWPATLVQPVGSPLSLECTVEGTSNPNLYWYRQAAGRGLQLLFYSVGIGQISSEVPQNLSASRPQDRQFILSSKKLLLSDSGFYLCAWSVSLGAQPQHFGDGTRLSIL.

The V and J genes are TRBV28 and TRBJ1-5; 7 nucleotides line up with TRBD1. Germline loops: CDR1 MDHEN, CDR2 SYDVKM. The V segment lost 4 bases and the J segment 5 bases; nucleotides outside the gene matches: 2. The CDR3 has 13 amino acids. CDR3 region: CASSWQGDQPQHF. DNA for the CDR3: TGTGCCAGCAGTTGGCAGGGGGATCAGCCCCAGCATTTT.

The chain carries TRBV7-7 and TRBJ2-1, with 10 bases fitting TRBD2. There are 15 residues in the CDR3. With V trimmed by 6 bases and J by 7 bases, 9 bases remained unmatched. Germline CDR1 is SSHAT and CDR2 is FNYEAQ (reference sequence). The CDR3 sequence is CASSAGLATGNEQFF. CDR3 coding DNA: TGTGCCAGCAGTGCGGGACTAGCGACGGGGAATGAGCAGTTCTTC.

CDR3: CASSRYLDRVDEQYF. In DNA, the CDR3 is TGTGCCAGCAGCCGCTATTTAGACAGGGTTGACGAGCAGTACTTC. The chain recombines TRBV7-9 with TRBJ2-7; TRBD1 matches at 7 bases. V dropped 5 bases and J dropped 5; count of bases not matched to a gene: 12. This CDR3 has 15 amino acids. Germline V gene lookup returns CDR1 SEHNR and CDR2 FQNEAQ (reference sequence). Full variable domain (outside the CDR3, taken from reference TRBV7-9 and TRBJ2-7): DTGVSQNPRHKITKRGQNVTFRCDPISEHNRLYWYRQTLGQGPEFLTYFQNEAQLEKSRLLSDRFSAERPKGSFSTLEIQRTEQGDSAMYLCASSRYLDRVDEQYFGPGTRLTVT.

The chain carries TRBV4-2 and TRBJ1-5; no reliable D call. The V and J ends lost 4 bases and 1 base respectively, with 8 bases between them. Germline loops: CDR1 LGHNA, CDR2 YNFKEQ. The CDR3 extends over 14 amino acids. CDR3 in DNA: TGTGCCAGCAGCCGCCGGGAAAGCAATCAGCCCCAGCATTTT. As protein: CASSRRESNQPQHF.

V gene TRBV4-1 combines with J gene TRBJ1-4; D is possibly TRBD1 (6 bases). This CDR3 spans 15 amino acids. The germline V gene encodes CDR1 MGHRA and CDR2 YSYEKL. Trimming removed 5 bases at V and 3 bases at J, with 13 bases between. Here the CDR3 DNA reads TGCGCCAGCAGCACTCACAGGGCGGCTAATGAAAAACTGTTTTTT. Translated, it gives CASSTHRAANEKLFF.

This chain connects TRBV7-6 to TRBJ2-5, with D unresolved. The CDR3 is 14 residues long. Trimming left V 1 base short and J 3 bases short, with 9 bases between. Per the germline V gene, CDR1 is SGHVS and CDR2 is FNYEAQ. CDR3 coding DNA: TGTGCCAGCAGCTTAGTCGGAGCAAAAGAGACCCAGTACTTC. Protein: CASSLVGAKETQYF.